This T cell receptor (beta chain) is from a study of blood T cell repertoires in COVID-19. Study background: Researchers got acute and convalescent COVID-19 samples from the United States, Italy and Spain. Sources were T cells, B-cell-depleted T cells, or PBMCs; the material itself was cDNA or gDNA.

TCRdb's table, derived via immunoSEQ multiplex PCR, lists solely in-frame clones and lacks some. The table includes approximately 200,000 clones, about nine tenths detected once. From germline, CDR1 is SGHNT and CDR2 YENEEA. This CDR3 has 16 amino acids. Trimming took off 1 base at V and 2 bases at J, with 12 bases between the two ends. The source of this sequence is a man aged 45-60 years with acute or convalescent COVID-19. Sequencing input: peripheral blood. This chain joins TRBV11-3 and TRBJ2-1; tentative D call: TRBD1 (5 bases). The CDR3 here is CASSLGGQGTYNEQFF. The CDR3 DNA is TGTGCCAGCAGCTTAGGTGGTCAGGGCACCTACAATGAGCAGTTCTTC.